Listed below are T cell receptor beta chains from one sample, sequenced in a study of blood T cells in healthy people across ages. TCRdb fed the 5' RACE reads into MiXCR, producing one record per CDR3 protein. The repertoire has around 870,000 distinct CDR3 sequences, more than 25% of them found once; the top ten carry approximately 15%. The specimen was blood. These receptors all stem from a woman of 80 years or more in good health. The CDR3 runs from the conserved cysteine through the conserved F or W. The order of the fields is V gene, J gene, D gene, clone size, CDR3 protein, CDR3 DNA. D genes are given only for firm matches. Only some rows state a clone size, as once, few, many or a class for expanded clones.

TRBV5-5	TRBJ2-5	TRBD2	many	CASSSGTSWSETQYF	TGTGCCAGCAGCTCCGGGACTAGCTGGTCAGAGACCCAGTACTTC
TRBV7-2	TRBJ2-7	-	many	CASSLTHAGWEQYF	TGTGCCAGCAGCTTAACTCATGCGGGGTGGGAGCAGTACTTC
TRBV5-6	TRBJ1-2	-	-	CASSYYQSAAGYTF	TGTGCCAGCAGCTACTACCAATCCGCGGCGGGCTACACCTTC
TRBV27	TRBJ2-7	-	once	CASSLAVNSYEQYF	TGTGCCAGCAGTTTAGCAGTAAACTCCTACGAGCAGTACTTC
TRBV3-1	TRBJ2-7	TRBD1	-	CASSQEAGQGDYEQYF	TGTGCCAGCAGCCAAGAAGCGGGACAGGGGGACTACGAGCAGTACTTC
TRBV3-1	TRBJ1-2	-	many	CASSQEAGAAYGYTF	TGTGCCAGCAGCCAAGAAGCGGGGGCGGCCTATGGCTACACCTTC
TRBV7-2	TRBJ2-1	-	-	CASSVPLGSGVDEQFF	TGTGCCAGCAGCGTACCGTTGGGGTCAGGTGTGGATGAGCAGTTCTTC
TRBV4-3	TRBJ2-3	-	many	CASSQDVVTGTSTDTQYF	TGCGCCAGCAGCCAAGATGTTGTAACGGGGACTAGCACAGATACGCAGTATTTT
TRBV20-1	TRBJ2-7	-	many	CSARDRSRIYEQYF	TGCAGTGCTAGAGATCGGTCGAGGATCTACGAGCAGTACTTC
TRBV7-2	TRBJ2-2	-	-	CASSLAQASTGELFF	TGTGCCAGCAGCTTAGCCCAGGCGAGCACCGGGGAGCTGTTTTTT
TRBV5-6	TRBJ1-6	-	many	CASSSAYPVDSVSYNSPLHF	TGTGCCAGCAGCTCGGCTTACCCCGTTGACAGTGTCTCCTATAATTCACCCCTCCACTTT
TRBV12-3/TRBV12-4	TRBJ1-2	-	many	CASRGIGHLYGYTF	TGTGCCAGCAGGGGGATCGGACACCTCTATGGCTACACCTTC
TRBV6-2/TRBV6-3	TRBJ2-5	-	many	CAARDGETQYF	TGTGCCGCAAGGGACGGGGAGACCCAGTACTTC
TRBV10-1	TRBJ2-1	-	few	CASSESGGHPFF	TGCGCCAGCAGTGAGTCTGGGGGCCACCCGTTCTTC
TRBV24-1	TRBJ2-1	TRBD2	-	CATSDILAGGSNEQFF	TGTGCCACCAGTGATATACTAGCGGGGGGATCGAATGAGCAGTTCTTC
TRBV20-1	TRBJ2-4	-	many	CSAQHWGNIQYF	TGCAGTGCCCAACATTGGGGGAACATTCAGTACTTC
TRBV5-1	TRBJ2-5	-	many	CASSLGFAEETQYF	TGCGCCAGCAGCTTGGGGTTCGCCGAAGAGACCCAGTACTTC
TRBV6-1	TRBJ1-3	-	-	CASSEVSYSGNTIYF	TGTGCCAGCAGTGAAGTTAGTTACTCTGGAAACACCATATATTTT
TRBV6-1	TRBJ2-1	-	-	CASSEKGQSEQFF	TGTGCCAGCAGTGAAAAGGGGCAGTCTGAGCAGTTCTTC
TRBV20-1	TRBJ2-4	-	many	CSARGNSRGNIQYF	TGCAGTGCTAGAGGAAACTCCAGGGGAAACATTCAGTACTTC
TRBV4-2	TRBJ1-5	-	-	CASSQDSSQGPQHF	TGTGCCAGCAGCCAAGACTCATCCCAGGGTCCCCAGCATTTT
TRBV21-1	TRBJ1-2	-	few	CASSKGGPKNYGYTF	TGTGCCAGCAGCAAAGGAGGCCCCAAAAACTATGGCTACACCTTC
TRBV24-1	TRBJ2-1	-	many	CATSQQVTINYNEQFF	TGTGCCACCAGTCAACAGGTAACAATAAACTACAATGAGCAGTTCTTC
TRBV28	TRBJ2-5	-	-	CASSSGSAVYQETQYF	TGTGCCAGCAGTTCGGGTTCCGCGGTGTACCAAGAGACCCAGTACTTC
TRBV6-5	TRBJ1-2	TRBD1	many	CASSRQGRTNGYTF	TGTGCCAGCAGCCGACAGGGGAGAACAAATGGCTACACCTTC
TRBV7-9	TRBJ2-3	-	-	CASSTKSRVGTDTQYF	TGTGCCAGCAGCACAAAGAGCAGGGTTGGGACAGATACGCAGTATTTT
TRBV30	TRBJ2-3	-	-	CAWSLADTQYF	TGTGCCTGGAGTCTGGCAGATACGCAGTATTTT
TRBV20-1	TRBJ1-4	-	few	CSARAQSEMIKLFF	TGCAGTGCTAGAGCGCAGTCGGAAATGATAAAACTGTTTTTT
TRBV6-2/TRBV6-3	TRBJ2-1	TRBD2	few	CASRWTSGENEQFF	TGTGCCAGCAGATGGACTAGCGGGGAAAATGAGCAGTTCTTC
TRBV5-1	TRBJ2-1	-	-	CASTMEGSSYNEQFF	TGCGCCAGCACCATGGAAGGGAGCTCCTACAATGAGCAGTTCTTC
TRBV3-1	TRBJ2-7	-	-	CASGPDGTPSSYEQYF	TGTGCCAGCGGCCCAGACGGGACTCCGAGCTCCTACGAGCAGTACTTC
TRBV3-1	TRBJ1-4	-	-	CASSQGGSTNEKLFF	TGTGCCAGCAGCCAAGGCGGGAGCACTAATGAAAAACTGTTTTTT
TRBV7-9	TRBJ1-1	TRBD1	many	CASSLGGQGKPEAFF	TGTGCCAGCAGCTTAGGGGGACAGGGTAAACCTGAAGCTTTCTTT
TRBV7-2	TRBJ2-3	-	-	CASSLGLGLDTQYF	TGTGCCAGCAGCTTAGGACTAGGGCTGGATACGCAGTATTTT
TRBV5-1	TRBJ2-3	-	-	CASSLWVASTSTDTQYF	TGCGCCAGCAGCTTGTGGGTGGCGAGTACTAGCACAGATACGCAGTATTTT
TRBV4-2	TRBJ2-1	TRBD2	many	CASSQTGTSGGYNEQFF	TGTGCCAGCAGCCAGACCGGGACTAGCGGGGGCTACAATGAGCAGTTCTTC
TRBV27	TRBJ2-7	TRBD1	-	CASSRGQAGLGQYF	TGTGCCAGCAGCCGGGGACAGGCAGGATTAGGGCAGTACTTC
TRBV20-1	TRBJ2-5	-	-	CSARRGKETQYF	TGCAGTGCTAGACGTGGGAAAGAGACCCAGTACTTC
TRBV21-1	TRBJ2-5	-	once	CAIRTTAGMREQYF	TGTGCCATCAGAACCACAGCGGGAATGAGGGAGCAGTACTTC
TRBV3-1	TRBJ2-5	TRBD2	-	CASSQGTRPPETQYF	TGTGCCAGCAGCCAGGGGACTAGGCCGCCGGAGACCCAGTACTTC
TRBV11-2	TRBJ2-1	TRBD2	many	CASSLGLAGRDNEQFF	TGTGCCAGCAGCTTAGGACTAGCGGGGAGGGACAATGAGCAGTTCTTC
TRBV20-1	TRBJ2-6	-	many	CSAKRGGGANVLTF	TGCAGTGCTAAGAGGGGAGGTGGGGCCAACGTCCTGACTTTC
TRBV6-5	TRBJ2-3	-	-	CASSYTRAGDTRYF	TGTGCCAGCAGTTACACTAGGGCCGGCGATACGCGGTATTTT
TRBV18	TRBJ1-6	-	few	CASSPPQGNILGSPLHF	TGTGCCAGCTCACCGCCACAGGGTAACATACTTGGATCACCCCTCCACTTT
TRBV6-2/TRBV6-3	TRBJ2-1	TRBD2	many	CASLGWGGSSYNEQFF	TGTGCCAGCCTGGGTTGGGGGGGGAGCTCCTACAATGAGCAGTTCTTC
TRBV20-1	TRBJ2-7	TRBD2	few	CSARPSGGISYNEQYF	TGCAGTGCTAGACCTAGCGGGGGGATTTCCTACAATGAGCAGTACTTC
TRBV20-1	TRBJ2-3	-	many	CSARDFADTQYF	TGCAGTGCTAGAGATTTCGCGGATACGCAGTATTTT
TRBV15	TRBJ2-6	-	many	CATSRGRSGANVLTF	TGTGCCACCAGCAGAGGGAGGTCTGGGGCCAACGTCCTGACTTTC
TRBV28	TRBJ1-2	TRBD1	few	CASRAQGANYGYTF	TGTGCCAGCAGAGCACAGGGGGCTAACTATGGCTACACCTTC